This T cell receptor (beta chain) is drawn from a study of blood T cell repertoires in COVID-19. The overall study: Donors in the United States, Italy and Spain gave samples during acute or convalescent COVID-19. The cDNA or gDNA used as material had been derived from T cells, B-cell-depleted T cells, or PBMCs.

Data came from immunoSEQ multiplex PCR; TCRdb stores just in-frame clones and leaves some out. The sample records some 250,000 clones, approximately 86% being singletons. With V trimmed by 3 bases and J by 6 bases, 5 bases remained unmatched. The CDR3 is made up of 15 amino acids. The V gene's germline CDR1 is KGHDR and CDR2 SFDVKD. The chain uses TRBV24-1 and TRBJ2-5; 11 bases are shared with TRBD2. The origin of this receptor is a woman aged 25 to 39 who had recovered from COVID-19. The material sequenced was peripheral blood. CDR3 residues: CATSDGTSGGQTQYF. The CDR3 DNA reads as TGTGCCACCAGTGATGGGACTAGCGGTGGCCAGACCCAGTACTTC.